A single sample gave rise to the 28 T cell receptor beta chains below, sequenced in a study of T cells in Graves' hyperthyroidism and ophthalmopathy (dated by TCRdb to between 2019 and 2020). Libraries came from multiplex PCR. For sequencing, an Illumina HiSeq 2000 was employed. The TCR beta CDR3 regions were amplified from RNA transcripts. The first round of RT-PCR for the TCR CDR3 was performed with the HTBI primer set and the Qiagen OneStep RT-PCR kit. TCRdb redid the processing of the public reads, applying fastp at Q25 and MiXCR, and retained in-frame beta chains. Entries are consolidated by CDR3 protein sequence, retaining the most common genes and DNA. The sample table contains approximately 640,000 distinct CDR3 sequences; only one count was recorded for 17% of them. The top ten clones comprise less than 20% of the sample. Sample: blood. The receptor source for this set is a man between 50 and 59 years old with Graves' hyperthyroidism.

This clonotype has only a few counts. The V gene is TRBV20-1, the J gene TRBJ1-6, with TRBD1 matching 7 bases. CDR3 length: 12 residues. In germline, CDR1 is DFQATT, CDR2 SNEGSKA (reference sequence). Here the CDR3 reads CGTRGRGSPLHF. Written as DNA, the CDR3 is TGCGGGACGAGGGGGCGCGGATCACCCCTCCACTTT.

This clonotype occurred many times. CDR3 sequence (DNA): TGCGCCAGCAGTTTGGGACAGTTAATGAACACTGAAGCTTTCTTT. Translating gives CASSLGQLMNTEAFF. The J gene is TRBJ1-1, the V gene TRBV10-2; TRBD1 matches at 7 bases. The CDR3 totals 15 residues. V shed 5 bases, J shed 0 bases, and the junction held 6 bases outside the gene matches. Per germline, CDR1 WSHSY and CDR2 SAAADI.

V and J are TRBV27 and TRBJ1-5; the D is unclear. The CDR3 extends over 14 amino acids. V lost 2 bases and J lost 4, with 9 bases in between. Germline lookup yields CDR1 MNHEY and CDR2 SMNVEV (reference sequence). The CDR3 spells CASSLGSFNQPQHF. The CDR3 DNA is TGTGCCAGCAGTTTAGGCAGCTTTAATCAGCCCCAGCATTTT.

The table lists this clonotype with many counts. This chain connects TRBV2 to TRBJ2-7; D gene uncertain. With 8 bases removed from V and 0 bases from J, the gap between germline ends came to 8 bases. CDR1 is SNHLY, CDR2 FYNNEI, per germline. The length of the CDR3 is 12 residues. The CDR3 sequence is CASGLFSYEQYF. The CDR3 DNA reads as TGTGCCAGCGGGCTTTTCTCCTACGAGCAGTACTTC.

The genes are TRBV6-1 and TRBJ1-5; no definite D call. The V end was cut by 7 bases, the J end by 2 bases, with 15 bases between. Per germline, CDR1 MNHNS and CDR2 SASEGT. The CDR3 consists of 15 residues. CDR3 region: CASILRDRGNQPQHF. CDR3 DNA sequence: TGTGCCAGCATTTTGCGGGATCGGGGCAATCAGCCCCAGCATTTT.

Many counts were recorded for this clonotype. The V call is TRBV28, the J call TRBJ2-3; possible D gene TRBD1, 6 bases. The CDR3 sequence is 16 residues long. The germline V gene encodes CDR1 MDHEN and CDR2 SYDVKM. V lost 4 bases to trimming and J lost 4 bases, with 18 bases between them. CDR3 sequence: CASSSDSAPGPDTQYF. The CDR3 bases are TGTGCCAGCAGTTCGGACAGTGCCCCGGGGCCAGATACGCAGTATTTT. Drawing the rest from reference TRBV28 and TRBJ2-3, the complete variable domain is DVKVTQSSRYLVKRTGEKVFLECVQDMDHENMFWYRQDPGLGLRLIYFSYDVKMKEKGDIPEGYSVSREKKERFSLILESASTNQTSMYLCASSSDSAPGPDTQYFGPGTRLTVL.

J is TRBJ2-1 and V is TRBV19, with 8 bases lining up with TRBD2. The germline CDR1 and CDR2 sequences are LNHDA and SQIVND (reference sequence). V lost 3 bases, J lost 6 bases, and 16 bases stayed unmatched. CDR3 size: 18 residues. The CDR3 region is CASSIGAGGRSRRNEQFF. CDR3 coding DNA: TGTGCCAGTAGTATTGGGGCGGGAGGCCGCTCTCGTCGCAATGAGCAGTTCTTC.

This rearrangement joins TRBV28 to TRBJ2-7; 11 positions agree with TRBD2. The V segment lost 5 bases and the J segment 6 bases; nucleotides outside the gene matches: 9. The CDR3 covers 15 residues. Per germline, CDR1 MDHEN and CDR2 SYDVKM. CDR3: CASSPRLAGRGEQYF. The CDR3 DNA sequence: TGTGCCAGCAGTCCTCGACTAGCGGGAAGGGGCGAGCAGTACTTC.

V usage is TRBV11-2 and J usage is TRBJ2-2, with no clear D. The CDR3 is 15 amino acids. In germline, CDR1 is SGHAT, CDR2 FQNNGV. Trimming stripped 1 base from V and 3 bases from J, with 9 bases between. CDR3 DNA sequence: TGTGCCAGCAGCTTAGGGTTTTTGTACACCGGGGAGCTGTTTTTT. Translation gives CASSLGFLYTGELFF.

This clonotype was detected only a few times. The chain recombines TRBV6-5 with TRBJ2-5, with TRBD2 matching over 8 bases. In germline, CDR1 is MNHEY, CDR2 SVGAGI. The CDR3 length is 15 residues. The J segment lost 9 bases and the V segment lost 2 bases, leaving 11 bases of the junction unmatched. Here the CDR3 DNA reads TGTGCCAGCAGTTACGGAGGGAGCGGGGGTGAGGCCCAGTACTTC. It is translated as CASSYGGSGGEAQYF.

This clonotype was detected a few times. CDR3 protein: CASSLGGTGFGETQYF. CDR3 nucleotide sequence: TGCGCCAGCAGCTTGGGCGGGACAGGGTTCGGCGAGACCCAGTACTTC. J is TRBJ2-5 and V is TRBV5-1, with TRBD1 identical over 9 bases. Trimming cost V 0 bases and J 5 bases; bases outside gene matches: 8. The V gene's germline CDR1 is SGHRS and CDR2 YFSETQ. The length of the CDR3 is 16 residues.

This sequence joins TRBV5-1 and TRBJ2-5, with 7 bases lining up with TRBD1. Germline CDR1 and CDR2: SGHRS and YFSETQ. V dropped 2 bases and J dropped 5; count of bases not matched to a gene: 9. The CDR3 runs to 15 residues. The chain's CDR3 is CASSLRQGVEETQYF. CDR3 DNA sequence: TGCGCCAGCAGCTTACGACAGGGAGTGGAGGAGACCCAGTACTTC.

A few counts support this clonotype. V gene TRBV29-1 combines with J gene TRBJ2-7, with TRBD2 matching over 7 bases. The trim removed 4 bases at V and 2 bases at J, leaving 8 bases unmatched. Germline V gene data show CDR1 as SQVTM and CDR2 as ANQGSEA. CDR3 size: 14 residues. CDR3 loop: CSVALLAKTYEQYF. DNA for the CDR3: TGCAGCGTTGCCTTACTAGCGAAGACCTACGAGCAGTACTTC.

As for this clonotype: A much larger clone lies a single base off, so this may be a read error. The chain uses TRBV27 and TRBJ2-2, with D uncertain. The germline V gene has CDR1 MNHEY and CDR2 SMNVEV (reference sequence). The CDR3 contains 13 residues. The CDR3 spells CASSLSNTEELFF. CDR3 DNA sequence: TGTGCCAGCAGTTTATCGAACACCGAGGAGCTGTTTTTT.

J is TRBJ2-2 and V is TRBV27; a weak D match, TRBD1 (6 bases). This CDR3 comprises 16 residues. Per germline, CDR1 MNHEY and CDR2 SMNVEV (reference sequence). Trimming shortened V by 1 base and J by 5 bases, and 14 bases separated the two germline ends. CDR3 sequence reads: CASSLYGTTSTGELFF. The CDR3 DNA is TGTGCCAGCAGTTTATACGGGACAACAAGTACCGGGGAGCTGTTTTTT.

This clonotype was found a few times. The gene calls are TRBV20-1 and TRBJ2-7, with a weak D call TRBD2 (6 bases). V shed 0 bases and J shed 3 bases, with 18 bases lying between them. The CDR3 totals 16 residues. In germline, CDR1 is DFQATT, CDR2 SNEGSKA (reference sequence). The CDR3 sequence is CSARDLENGSGYEQYF. CDR3 nucleotide sequence: TGCAGTGCTAGAGATCTAGAGAACGGGAGTGGCTACGAGCAGTACTTC.

This clonotype was counted ten times or more. V and J are TRBV5-1 and TRBJ2-5; weak D call: TRBD2 (6 bases). The CDR3 is 13 amino acids. V lost 4 bases, J lost 6 bases, and 13 bases lay in between. Germline V gene lookup returns CDR1 SGHRS and CDR2 YFSETQ. In nucleotides, the CDR3 is TGCGCCAGCAGCCTTATGGGGGGACAGACCCAGTACTTC. This encodes CASSLMGGQTQYF.

This clonotype turned up a few times. This chain uses TRBV6-1 with TRBJ2-1, with 9 bases matching TRBD2. Per the germline V gene, CDR1 is MNHNS and CDR2 is SASEGT. The length of the CDR3 is 13 residues. Trimming at V came to 7 bases and at J to 5 bases, leaving 3 bases not matched to a gene. The CDR3 DNA reads as TGTGCCAGCATCGCTAGCGGGAACAATGAGCAGTTCTTC. This codes for CASIASGNNEQFF.

This clonotype was counted at least ten times. The J gene is TRBJ1-1, the V gene TRBV6-5; perhaps TRBD1 as D (5 bases). The ends were cut back, 0 bases at V and 0 bases at J, with 8 bases in the middle. The CDR3 runs 15 residues. Germline CDR1 MNHEY, CDR2 SVGAGI. CDR3 amino acids: CASSYSARVNTEAFF. The CDR3 region has the DNA TGTGCCAGCAGTTACTCAGCCAGGGTGAACACTGAAGCTTTCTTT.

In its sample, this clonotype was seen many times. One end of the junction does not line up with germline, which may come from a read error. The chain joins TRBV6-5 to TRBJ2-7, with TRBD2 as a possible D gene (6 bases). This CDR3 region has 14 residues. Germline V gene data show CDR1 as MNHEY and CDR2 as SVGAGI. CDR3 coding DNA: TGTGCTAGCAGTAACTCCGGGACTCAGTACGAGCAGTACTTC. This codes for CASSNSGTQYEQYF.

The sample holds many counts of this clonotype. V usage is TRBV12-3 or TRBV12-4 and J usage is TRBJ2-5; weak D call: TRBD2 (6 bases). V shed 4 bases and J shed 5 bases, with 17 bases lying between them. The CDR3 length is 15 residues. CDR3 sequence: CASSSRDRASETQYF. In nucleotides, the CDR3 is TGTGCCAGCAGTTCGCGGGACCGGGCTTCGGAGACCCAGTACTTC.

Comment on this clonotype: A much larger clone sits a single nucleotide away, making a read error possible. J is TRBJ2-3 and V is TRBV9, with 9 bases fitting TRBD2. V gave up 3 bases and J gave up 2 bases; unmatched junction bases: 7. CDR3 length: 16 amino acids. Germline lookup yields CDR1 SGDLS and CDR2 YYNGEE. The CDR3 here is CASSASGTSITDTQYF. In nucleotides, the CDR3 is TGTGCCAGCAGCGCCTCCGGGACTAGCATCACAGATACGCAGTATTTT.

The chain couples TRBV7-2 to TRBJ1-6; TRBD1 is a possible D gene (5 bases). CDR3 length: 14 amino acids. V dropped 3 bases and J dropped 5 bases, with 8 bases sitting between them. CDR1 SGHTA and CDR2 FQGNSA come from the germline V gene. CDR3 amino acids: CASSFLDNNSPLHF. In DNA, the CDR3 is TGTGCCAGCAGCTTCTTGGACAATAATTCACCCCTCCACTTT.

The CDR3: CASRTQGRGYTF. In DNA, the CDR3 is TGTGCCAGCAGAACACAGGGGAGAGGCTACACCTTC. This chain connects TRBV12-3 or TRBV12-4 to TRBJ1-2; 7 bases agree with TRBD1. The CDR3 totals 12 residues. With V trimmed by 6 bases and J by 8 bases, 6 bases remained unmatched.

This clonotype was seen more than once but under ten times. The gene calls are TRBV14 and TRBJ2-2; D gene uncertain. Trimming pared 1 base from V and 6 bases from J, leaving 9 bases between. Per germline, CDR1 SGHDN and CDR2 FVKESK. The CDR3 runs 14 residues. The CDR3 DNA follows: TGTGCCAGCAGCCAAGGGAGCTGGTCCGGGGAGCTGTTTTTT. It translates to CASSQGSWSGELFF. The full variable domain, its missing parts supplied by reference TRBV14 and TRBJ2-2, is EAGVTQFPSHSVIEKGQTVTLRCDPISGHDNLYWYRRVMGKEIKFLLHFVKESKQDESGMPNNRFLAERTGGTYSTLKVQPAELEDSGVYFCASSQGSWSGELFFGEGSRLTVL.

This chain connects TRBV19 to TRBJ2-2; D call uncertain. Trimming removed 5 bases from V and 6 bases from J, with 13 bases in between. Germline V lookup: CDR1 LNHDA, CDR2 SQIVND (reference sequence). This CDR3 has 14 residues. CDR3 nucleotides: TGTGCCAGTAGTTCCGACCCGATCCCCGGGGAGCTGTTTTTT. Translating gives CASSSDPIPGELFF. Combining the CDR3 with reference TRBV19 and TRBJ2-2 gives the whole variable domain DGGITQSPKYLFRKEGQNVTLSCEQNLNHDAMYWYRQDPGQGLRLIYYSQIVNDFQKGDIAEGYSVSREKKESFPLTVTSAQKNPTAFYLCASSSDPIPGELFFGEGSRLTVL.

This clonotype was recorded many times. Germline and junction disagree at one end, which may indicate a read error. The rearrangement uses TRBV27 and TRBJ2-7; either TRBD1 or TRBD2 may supply D (5 bases each). Germline lookup yields CDR1 MNHEY and CDR2 SMNVEV (reference sequence). This CDR3 has 13 amino acids. CDR3 residues: CASSLGRNYEQYF. CDR3 coding DNA: TGCGCCAGCAGCTTGGGACGGAACTACGAGCAGTACTTC.

Ten or more counts support this clonotype. The chain links TRBV27 to TRBJ2-7; no clear D. Trimming cost V 3 bases and J 3 bases, with 15 bases left between them. Germline V CDR1 and CDR2: MNHEY, SMNVEV (reference sequence). This CDR3 contains 15 residues. DNA of the CDR3: TGTGCCAGCAGTTTTAGGGCCGCAGCCTTCTACGAGCAGTACTTC. It translates to CASSFRAAAFYEQYF.